The clone carrying this T cell receptor (beta chain) was observed once. Its target is unknown. This CDR3 comprises 13 residues. In germline, CDR1 is SEHNR, CDR2 FQNEAQ (reference sequence). Trimming pared 1 base from V and 5 bases from J, leaving 8 bases between. This sample was included in a study of T cells in localized non-small cell lung cancer. General study points: In adjacent lung appeared a median 57 of the top 100 tumor clones. Overall survival was longer when the density of T cells in the blood was higher. Heterogeneity remains possible because sequencing was limited to only one tumor region. The greatest T cell clonality was found in uninvolved adjacent lung (higher than in tumor).

Repertoires were generated with immunoSEQ multiplex PCR, while TCRdb's copy carries only in-frame clones and drops some. The sample includes 27,000 or so clones, roughly four fifths of them seen just once. The V call is TRBV7-9, the J call TRBJ1-1, with unresolved D. The sample consisted of peripheral blood, taken before any cancer treatment. This receptor was taken from a woman aged 35-75 years with stage I lung adenocarcinoma. The DNA of the CDR3 is TGTGCCAGCAGCTTAGAGGGCGGGACTGAAGCTTTCTTT. This gives the protein CASSLEGGTEAFF.